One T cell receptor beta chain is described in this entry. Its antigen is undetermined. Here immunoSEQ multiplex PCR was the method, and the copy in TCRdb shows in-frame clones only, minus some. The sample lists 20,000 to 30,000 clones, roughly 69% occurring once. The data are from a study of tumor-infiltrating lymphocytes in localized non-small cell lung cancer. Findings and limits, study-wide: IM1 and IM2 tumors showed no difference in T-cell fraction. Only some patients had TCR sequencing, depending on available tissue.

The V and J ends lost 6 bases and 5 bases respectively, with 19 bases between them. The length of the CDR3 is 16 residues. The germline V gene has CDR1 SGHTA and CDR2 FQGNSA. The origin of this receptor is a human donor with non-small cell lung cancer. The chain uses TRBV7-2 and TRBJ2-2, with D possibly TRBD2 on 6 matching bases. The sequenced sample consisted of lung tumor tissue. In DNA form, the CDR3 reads TGTGCCAGCAGTACATATAGCGGTAGTAGGACCGGGGAGCTGTTTTTT. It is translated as CASSTYSGSRTGELFF.